These 28 T cell receptor beta chains came from one sample sequenced in a study of radiotherapy plus CTLA-4 blockade in lung cancer. TCRdb's copy holds only in-frame clones and misses some; the assay was immunoSEQ multiplex PCR. The sample lists roughly 120,000 clones; just under 80% were seen once. The sample here was peripheral blood, taken from a patient treated with radiotherapy plus ipilimumab. The receptors originated from a human donor with non-small cell lung cancer who had a partial response to radiotherapy plus ipilimumab.

The rearrangement uses TRBV5-6 and TRBJ2-2; a possible D gene is TRBD2 (5 bases). This CDR3 has 15 residues. Germline V gene lookup returns CDR1 SGHDT and CDR2 YYEEEE. Trimming took off 4 bases at V and 4 bases at J, with 14 bases between the two ends. CDR3 in DNA: TGTGCCAGCAGCCCCCCCGGGATTATCACCGGGGAGCTGTTTTTT. Protein product: CASSPPGIITGELFF.

V gene TRBV28 combines with J gene TRBJ2-1; TRBD2 aligns across 13 bases. From germline, CDR1 is MDHEN and CDR2 SYDVKM. V lost 7 bases to trimming and J lost 7 bases; unmatched junction nucleotides: 7. The CDR3 runs 15 residues. The CDR3 region is CASIIRTSGSNEQFF. Here the CDR3 DNA reads TGTGCCAGCATCATCCGGACTAGCGGGAGTAATGAGCAGTTCTTC.

This sequence joins TRBV5-1 and TRBJ1-1; D may be TRBD1 (5 bases). V lost 0 bases, J lost 0 bases, and 6 bases lay in between. The CDR3 has 14 amino acids. In germline, CDR1 is SGHRS, CDR2 YFSETQ. CDR3: CASSLEGMNTEAFF. The CDR3 region has the DNA TGCGCCAGCAGCTTGGAGGGGATGAACACTGAAGCTTTCTTT.

The chain combines TRBV6-1 with TRBJ2-3; no clear D. The CDR3 is 15 amino acids. Germline assignment: CDR1 MNHNS and CDR2 SASEGT. With 6 bases removed from V and 4 bases from J, the gap between germline ends came to 17 bases. The CDR3 region is CASSPPGRQADTQYF. CDR3 nucleotide sequence: TGTGCCAGCAGCCCTCCAGGCAGGCAGGCAGATACGCAGTATTTT.

The chain carries TRBV29-1 and TRBJ2-2; TRBD1 matches 7 bases. V lost 6 bases, J lost 7 bases, and 8 bases stayed unmatched. The CDR3 consists of 13 residues. The V gene's germline CDR1 is SQVTM and CDR2 ANQGSEA. The CDR3 protein is CSVGAGGDGELFF. DNA of the CDR3: TGCAGCGTGGGTGCAGGGGGTGACGGGGAGCTGTTTTTT.

This chain joins TRBV5-4 and TRBJ2-5, with D possibly matching TRBD1 (7 bases). The CDR3 loop spans 16 amino acids. Per the germline V gene, CDR1 is SGHNT and CDR2 is YYREEE (reference sequence). The ends were cut back, 3 bases at V and 5 bases at J, with 20 bases in the middle. In DNA form, the CDR3 reads TGTGCCAGCAGCTCCCAACAGGGGAAGGGAGGCGAGACCCAGTACTTC. Translation: CASSSQQGKGGETQYF.

The rearrangement uses TRBV29-1 and TRBJ2-1; 7 bases match TRBD2. Unmatched junction bases numbered 10, after V lost 1 base and J lost 7 bases. Per the germline V gene, CDR1 is SQVTM and CDR2 is ANQGSEA. This CDR3 has 15 amino acids. CDR3 in amino acids: CSVEGVGGPGNEQFF. The DNA for the CDR3 is TGCAGCGTTGAAGGGGTGGGAGGGCCTGGGAATGAGCAGTTCTTC.

The V and J genes are TRBV5-1 and TRBJ2-1; D might be TRBD2 (6 bases). Per the germline V gene, CDR1 is SGHRS and CDR2 is YFSETQ. V was cut by 0 bases and J by 6 bases, with 16 bases left in between. The CDR3 runs to 16 residues. In DNA, the CDR3 is TGCGCCAGCAGCTTGGATCCGGGAGTGGGGTCCAATGAGCAGTTCTTC. Protein product: CASSLDPGVGSNEQFF.

V gene TRBV28 combines with J gene TRBJ2-1; 7 bases map to TRBD1. The CDR3 is 17 amino acids. CDR1 is MDHEN and CDR2 is SYDVKM in the germline V gene. V was clipped by 5 bases and J by 0 bases; unmatched bases: 10. In DNA, the CDR3 is TGTGCCAGCAGTCCTAGGACAGGAACCTTCTCCTACAATGAGCAGTTCTTC. Its translation: CASSPRTGTFSYNEQFF.

The chain uses TRBV10-3 and TRBJ1-2; TRBD1 agrees at 10 bases. The junction had 5 bases not matched to a gene; V was cut back by 9 bases and J by 4 bases. The CDR3 contains 13 residues. Germline V gives CDR1 ENHRY, CDR2 SYGVKD. The CDR3 DNA follows: TGTGCCATAGAGGACAGGGGGGTCTATGGCTACACCTTC. Protein sequence: CAIEDRGVYGYTF.

This chain joins TRBV19 and TRBJ1-5; D perhaps matches TRBD1 (6 bases). CDR3 size: 15 residues. V dropped 5 bases and J dropped 3 bases, with 14 bases sitting between them. The V gene's germline CDR1 is LNHDA and CDR2 SQIVND (reference sequence). The chain's CDR3 is CASSPWDISNQPQHF. In DNA, the CDR3 is TGTGCCAGTAGTCCTTGGGACATCTCCAATCAGCCCCAGCATTTT.

The chain joins TRBV18 to TRBJ2-1; tentative D call: TRBD2 (5 bases). Trimming removed 3 bases from V and 0 bases from J, with 9 bases in between. Germline V gives CDR1 KGHSH, CDR2 LQKENI. The length of the CDR3 is 15 residues. Here the CDR3 reads CASSPVGSSYNEQFF. The CDR3 DNA reads TGTGCCAGCTCACCTGTGGGGAGCTCCTACAATGAGCAGTTCTTC.

CDR3 region: CASSLEQYSNQPQHF. As DNA, the CDR3 is TGTGCCAGCAGTTTAGAACAGTATAGCAATCAGCCCCAGCATTTT. The J gene is TRBJ1-5, the V gene TRBV27; no clear D gene. Germline assignment: CDR1 MNHEY and CDR2 SMNVEV (reference sequence). CDR3 length: 15 amino acids. The germline V and J ends were trimmed by 2 bases and 0 bases, with 8 bases remaining between them.

CDR3 loop: CASSSRDRVTEAFF. The DNA for the CDR3 is TGTGCCAGCAGCTCACGGGACAGGGTAACCGAAGCTTTCTTT. This chain links TRBV5-6 with TRBJ1-1; 9 bases match TRBD1. The CDR3 is made up of 14 amino acids. The V segment lost 3 bases and the J segment 8 bases; nucleotides outside the gene matches: 8. From germline, CDR1 is SGHDT and CDR2 YYEEEE.

Notes on this clone: Other DNA variants within this sample encode the same CDR3. This chain uses TRBV27 with TRBJ2-6, with D hard to call. Germline loops: CDR1 MNHEY, CDR2 SMNVEV (reference sequence). There are 14 residues in the CDR3. V was cut by 0 bases and J by 2 bases, with 2 bases left in between. This CDR3 is CASSLSTGANVLTF. In nucleotides, the CDR3 is TGTGCCAGCAGTTTATCTACTGGGGCCAACGTCCTGACTTTC.

The J gene is TRBJ1-1, the V gene TRBV18; D gene ambiguous. This CDR3 contains 15 residues. The V gene lost 3 bases and the J gene lost 0 bases, with 11 bases spanning the gap. Per the germline V gene, CDR1 is KGHSH and CDR2 is LQKENI. CDR3 in DNA: TGTGCCAGCTCACCCGCAGGCACCATGAACACTGAAGCTTTCTTT. It yields the protein CASSPAGTMNTEAFF.

The chain links TRBV5-1 to TRBJ2-1, with a weak D call TRBD1 (7 bases). V was shortened by 7 bases and J by 4 bases, with 21 bases between the two germline ends. Germline CDR1 reads SGHRS; CDR2 reads YFSETQ. The CDR3 loop spans 16 amino acids. CDR3 bases: TGCGCCAGCCAAGGCACGGGAGACAGGGAATACAATGAGCAGTTCTTC. This sequence encodes CASQGTGDREYNEQFF.

This clone came up a few times. The gene calls are TRBV30 and TRBJ1-1; TRBD1 agrees at 8 bases. Germline V gene sequence: CDR1 GTSNPN, CDR2 SVGIG (reference sequence). The V segment lost 8 bases and the J segment 6 bases; nucleotides outside the gene matches: 11. This CDR3 has 13 residues. CDR3 coding DNA: TGTGCCGATCGGCGGACAGGGACCTCTGAAGCTTTCTTT. Its protein product is CADRRTGTSEAFF.

The CDR3 spells CASSVEPQVSYNEQFF. The CDR3 DNA reads TGTGCCAGCAGCGTAGAGCCACAGGTCTCCTACAATGAGCAGTTCTTC. The rearrangement uses TRBV9 and TRBJ2-1; TRBD1 is a possible D gene (5 bases). Trimming took 0 bases from V and 0 from J, leaving 10 bases between them. The CDR3 is 16 residues long. Germline V gene lookup returns CDR1 SGDLS and CDR2 YYNGEE.

V gene TRBV6-5 combines with J gene TRBJ2-2; D perhaps matches TRBD1 (6 bases). V lost 5 bases to trimming and J lost 5 bases, with 12 bases between them. Germline CDR1 and CDR2: MNHEY and SVGAGI. The CDR3 extends over 14 amino acids. The CDR3 bases are TGTGCCAGCAGTACAAACAGGGAAACCGGGGAGCTGTTTTTT. The encoded protein is CASSTNRETGELFF.

This chain links TRBV6-5 with TRBJ2-1; 12 positions agree with TRBD2. In germline, CDR1 is MNHEY, CDR2 SVGAGI. The junction had 3 bases not matched to a gene; V was cut back by 2 bases and J by 7 bases. The CDR3 loop spans 15 amino acids. The CDR3 bases are TGTGCCAGCAGTTACAGTGGACTAGCGGGGAATGAGCAGTTCTTC. It encodes CASSYSGLAGNEQFF.

This chain connects TRBV30 to TRBJ2-4, with 7 bases fitting TRBD2. In germline, CDR1 is GTSNPN, CDR2 SVGIG (reference sequence). V lost 5 bases to trimming and J lost 7 bases; unmatched junction nucleotides: 2. This CDR3 has 11 amino acids. CDR3 DNA: TGTGCCTGGGGGGGAGGGAACATTCAGTACTTC. Protein sequence: CAWGGGNIQYF.

This clone has a handful of counts. The rearrangement links TRBV9 to TRBJ2-1, with 7 nucleotides matching TRBD2. V lost 4 bases and J lost 9; bases outside the gene matches: 4. Germline V CDR1 and CDR2: SGDLS, YYNGEE. This CDR3 region has 12 residues. DNA of the CDR3: TGTGCCAGCAGCCCAAGCGGGACTGAGCAGTTCTTC. Translating it yields CASSPSGTEQFF.

This chain connects TRBV30 to TRBJ1-5, with unresolved D. V was pared by 0 bases and J by 3 bases, with 9 bases between. Germline-derived CDR1 and CDR2 are GTSNPN and SVGIG (reference sequence). The CDR3 is made up of 14 amino acids. CDR3 sequence reads: CAWSVGGNNQPQHF. The DNA of the CDR3 is TGTGCCTGGAGTGTAGGAGGGAACAATCAGCCCCAGCATTTT. Full variable domain (rest looked up from reference TRBV30 and TRBJ1-5): SQTIHQWPATLVQPVGSPLSLECTVEGTSNPNLYWYRQAAGRGLQLLFYSVGIGQISSEVPQNLSASRPQDRQFILSSKKLLLSDSGFYLCAWSVGGNNQPQHFGDGTRLSIL.

The chain uses TRBV19 and TRBJ2-5; 9 nucleotides align to TRBD1. With V trimmed by 2 bases and J by 2 bases, 6 bases remained unmatched. Germline values: CDR1 LNHDA, CDR2 SQIVND (reference sequence). The CDR3 covers 16 residues. The CDR3 coding sequence is TGTGCCAGTAGTATATATGGGACAGGGTATCAAGAGACCCAGTACTTC. As protein: CASSIYGTGYQETQYF.

This chain connects TRBV4-3 to TRBJ2-1; D remains unclear. CDR3 length: 15 residues. Deletions cut 3 bases from V and 1 base from J, with 10 bases between. Germline values: CDR1 LGHNA, CDR2 YSLEER. The CDR3 nucleotides read TGCGCCAGCAGCCAGGAGCCGGGTTCCTACAATGAGCAGTTCTTC. The encoded protein is CASSQEPGSYNEQFF.

The chain combines TRBV28 with TRBJ1-2; D unclear. The V end lost 3 bases, the J end lost 4 bases, and 9 bases lay between the germline ends. CDR1 MDHEN and CDR2 SYDVKM come from the germline V gene. The CDR3 totals 13 residues. CDR3 amino acids: CASSLGAIYGYTF. The CDR3 nucleotides are TGTGCCAGCAGTTTGGGCGCGATCTATGGCTACACCTTC.

The V and J genes are TRBV19 and TRBJ2-5, with 9 bases matching TRBD2. V shed 6 bases and J 5 bases; nucleotides not matched to a gene: 7. This CDR3 region has 14 residues. The V gene's germline CDR1 is LNHDA and CDR2 SQIVND (reference sequence). The CDR3 DNA reads TGTGCCAGTAGGCCCAGCGGGGGGAGGGAGACCCAGTACTTC. Encoded protein: CASRPSGGRETQYF.